The 24 T cell receptor beta chains presented below share a single source sample, sequenced in a study of identifying expanded T cells in peripheral blood. Using immunoSEQ multiplex PCR, the repertoire was profiled, and TCRdb retains in-frame clones only, with some absent. The repertoire has over 85,000 clones, around 84% of them found once; the top ten carry around 4.5%. The specimen was blood. These receptors were taken from a person aged 18 to 75 in good health.

This chain connects TRBV7-2 to TRBJ1-5; D is perhaps TRBD1 (5 bases). V was clipped by 4 bases and J by 2 bases, with 18 bases between them. The CDR3 covers 17 residues. Looked up from germline, CDR1 is SGHTA and CDR2 is FQGNSA. Here the CDR3 reads CASSSSGRGTRNQPQHF. CDR3 DNA sequence: TGTGCCAGCAGCTCCTCGGGGCGGGGGACCCGCAATCAGCCCCAGCATTTT.

This clone was observed a single time. This sequence joins TRBV21-1 and TRBJ2-2; the table gives TRBD1 as D, unverified against the DNA. TRBV21-1 is annotated as a pseudogene. This CDR3 is 19 amino acids long. The CDR3 DNA follows: TGTGCCAGCAGCGCCCATGGACAGGGCCCAACCTTGAACACCGGGGAGCTGTTTTTT. Protein sequence: CASSAHGQGPTLNTGELFF.

The chain carries TRBV5-6 and TRBJ1-6; 9 bases align to TRBD1. The germline V gene encodes CDR1 SGHDT and CDR2 YYEEEE. V dropped 4 bases and J dropped 8; count of bases not matched to a gene: 10. CDR3 size: 16 residues. CDR3: CASSPGQGRRHSPLHF. The CDR3 DNA reads as TGTGCCAGCAGCCCAGGACAGGGGCGTCGGCATTCACCCCTCCACTTT.

V gene TRBV9 combines with J gene TRBJ2-3; TRBD2 might be the D (7 bases). Germline assignment: CDR1 SGDLS and CDR2 YYNGEE. This CDR3 has 17 amino acids. Trimming removed 1 base at V and 5 bases at J, with 20 bases between. Here the CDR3 DNA reads TGTGCCAGCAGCGTATCCCCGCGGAGGGGGAGGGGAGATACGCAGTATTTT. It codes for CASSVSPRRGRGDTQYF.

This clone turned up a few times. This chain links TRBV9 with TRBJ1-4; perhaps TRBD1 as D (6 bases). V lost 3 bases, J lost 5 bases, and 14 bases lay in between. Germline values: CDR1 SGDLS, CDR2 YYNGEE. The CDR3 is 15 residues long. CDR3 amino acids: CASSAYTGLNEKLFF. The CDR3 DNA reads as TGTGCCAGCAGCGCATATACAGGGCTCAATGAAAAACTGTTTTTT.

The rearrangement links TRBV13 to TRBJ2-2; no reliable D call. V was shortened by 7 bases and J by 2 bases, with 17 bases between the two germline ends. Germline values: CDR1 PRHDT, CDR2 FYEKMQ (reference sequence). This CDR3 region has 16 residues. CDR3 sequence reads: CASTRKLQKNTGELFF. The CDR3 DNA reads TGTGCCAGCACCCGAAAGTTACAGAAAAACACCGGGGAGCTGTTTTTT.

This sequence joins TRBV4-1 and TRBJ1-2, with 7 positions matching TRBD1. The CDR3 length is 16 residues. V was pared by 0 bases and J by 3 bases, with 7 bases of the junction left unmatched. CDR1 and CDR2 from the germline V gene are MGHRA and YSYEKL. The CDR3 bases are TGCGCCAGCAGCCAAGATCCGGCAGGGGGTTACTATGGCTACACCTTC. Its translation: CASSQDPAGGYYGYTF.

This chain connects TRBV5-6 to TRBJ2-5; D not certain. CDR1 SGHDT and CDR2 YYEEEE come from the germline V gene. The CDR3 runs to 11 residues. Deletions cut 1 base from V and 5 bases from J, with 3 bases between. The DNA for the CDR3 is TGTGCCAGCAGCTTGAGGGAGACCCAGTACTTC. Translating gives CASSLRETQYF.

V is TRBV6-5 and J is TRBJ2-1; D is perhaps TRBD2 (6 bases). The V end lost 6 bases, the J end lost 9 bases, and 12 bases lay between the germline ends. CDR3 length: 12 amino acids. Germline CDR1 reads MNHEY; CDR2 reads SVGAGI. CDR3 region: CASSLEGSEQFF. DNA of the CDR3: TGTGCCAGCAGCCTGGAGGGTTCTGAGCAGTTCTTC.

This chain links TRBV7-2 with TRBJ2-2; 14 bases align to TRBD2. CDR3 length: 17 residues. Germline CDR1 and CDR2: SGHTA and FQGNSA. With V trimmed by 3 bases and J by 3 bases, 3 bases remained unmatched. The CDR3 region is CASSFPGLAGDTGELFF. Written as DNA, the CDR3 is TGTGCCAGCAGCTTCCCGGGACTAGCGGGGGACACCGGGGAGCTGTTTTTT. Full variable domain (outside the CDR3, taken from reference TRBV7-2 and TRBJ2-2): GAGVSQSPSNKVTEKGKDVELRCDPISGHTALYWYRQSLGQGLEFLIYFQGNSAPDKSGLPSDRFSAERTGGSVSTLTIQRTQQEDSAVYLCASSFPGLAGDTGELFFGEGSRLTVL.

The J gene is TRBJ1-1, the V gene TRBV7-8, with TRBD1 matching over 7 bases. Unmatched junction bases numbered 21, after V lost 4 bases and J lost 10 bases. CDR3 length: 17 residues. The V gene's germline CDR1 is SGHVS and CDR2 FQNEAQ. In nucleotides, the CDR3 is TGTGCCAGCAGCTCACCCGCAGTAGAAGGCGGTGGGACAGCAGCTTTCTTT. Translation gives CASSSPAVEGGGTAAFF.

This chain links TRBV4-3 with TRBJ1-1, with 8 bases that match TRBD1. The CDR3 covers 14 residues. Germline V gene sequence: CDR1 LGHNA, CDR2 YSLEER. V lost 1 base to trimming and J lost 8 bases; unmatched junction nucleotides: 6. CDR3 residues: CASSQGRQGREAFF. The DNA for the CDR3 is TGCGCCAGCAGCCAAGGAAGACAGGGGCGGGAAGCTTTCTTT.

J is TRBJ2-5 and V is TRBV9; possibly TRBD1 for D (6 bases). The CDR3 sequence is 14 residues long. Trimming left V 4 bases short and J 1 base short, with 11 bases between. CDR1 SGDLS and CDR2 YYNGEE come from the germline V gene. Here the CDR3 DNA reads TGTGCCAGCAGCTCTAGGGGGATCCAAGAGACCCAGTACTTC. Translated: CASSSRGIQETQYF.

The rearrangement uses TRBV19 and TRBJ1-6; tentatively, D is TRBD1 (5 bases). The CDR3 is 14 amino acids. Between the trimmed V and J ends, which lost 10 bases and 7 bases, there was a span of 17 bases. CDR1 and CDR2 (germline): LNHDA, SQIVND (reference sequence). In nucleotides, the CDR3 is TGTGCCACCTACCTACAGGTAAGAAATTCACCCCTCCACTTT. Amino acid sequence: CATYLQVRNSPLHF.

The CDR3 DNA is TGTGCCAGCAGTTACCCTCATGGCTACACCTTC. Residues: CASSYPHGYTF. This rearrangement joins TRBV6-5 to TRBJ1-2; D uncertain. Trimming removed 2 bases at V and 6 bases at J, with 4 bases between. The length of the CDR3 is 11 residues. Germline lookup yields CDR1 MNHEY and CDR2 SVGAGI.

This chain joins TRBV5-6 and TRBJ2-3; possible D gene TRBD2, 5 bases. V was shortened by 0 bases and J by 2 bases, with 7 bases between the two germline ends. The CDR3 loop spans 14 amino acids. Germline V lookup: CDR1 SGHDT, CDR2 YYEEEE. This CDR3 is CASSLGLSTDTQYF. The DNA for the CDR3 is TGTGCCAGCAGCTTGGGACTATCCACAGATACGCAGTATTTT.

CDR3 sequence: CASSLFRTGIYEQYF. In DNA, the CDR3 is TGTGCCAGCAGCTTATTCAGGACAGGCATCTACGAGCAGTACTTC. The rearrangement uses TRBV7-9 and TRBJ2-7; 7 bases agree with TRBD1. CDR1 and CDR2 from the germline V gene are SEHNR and FQNEAQ (reference sequence). The length of the CDR3 is 15 residues. V shed 2 bases and J 3 bases; nucleotides not matched to a gene: 7.

The rearrangement uses TRBV4-3 and TRBJ2-7; 9 bases are a match to TRBD1. CDR1 LGHNA and CDR2 YSLEER come from the germline V gene. The CDR3 spans 15 residues. V trimming: 5 bases; J trimming: 2 bases; junction bases outside the gene matches: 7. The CDR3 DNA is TGCGCCAGCAGCTTGGACAGGGGCGACACCTACGAGCAGTACTTC. It translates to CASSLDRGDTYEQYF.

V and J are TRBV7-9 and TRBJ1-4; 9 nucleotides align to TRBD1. V lost 1 base and J lost 6; bases outside the gene matches: 3. CDR3 length: 15 residues. Germline V gives CDR1 SEHNR, CDR2 FQNEAQ (reference sequence). CDR3 protein: CASSLVGQGYEKLFF. CDR3 in DNA: TGTGCCAGCAGCTTAGTGGGACAGGGTTATGAAAAACTGTTTTTT.

The V and J genes are TRBV7-9 and TRBJ2-4, with D tentatively TRBD1 (5 bases). V was shortened by 7 bases and J by 6 bases, with 19 bases between the two germline ends. CDR1 and CDR2 from the germline V gene are SEHNR and FQNEAQ (reference sequence). The length of the CDR3 is 15 residues. The DNA for the CDR3 is TGTGCCAGCACCCCCATGGGGCTAGAAAGAAACATTCAGTACTTC. Translating it yields CASTPMGLERNIQYF.

This clone was seen more than once but under ten times. The chain is built from TRBV7-9 and TRBJ1-5, with a tentative D call TRBD1 (5 bases). Germline V gives CDR1 SEHNR, CDR2 FQNEAQ (reference sequence). With 3 bases removed from V and 3 bases from J, the gap between germline ends came to 12 bases. The CDR3 is 15 residues long. CDR3 sequence: CASSLGDTPNQPQHF. DNA of the CDR3: TGTGCCAGCAGCTTGGGGGATACGCCCAATCAGCCCCAGCATTTT.

The rearrangement joins TRBV15 to TRBJ1-2, with a weak D call TRBD1 (5 bases). V was cut by 1 base and J by 6 bases, with 9 bases left in between. The CDR3 is 13 amino acids. The germline gives CDR1 LNHNV, CDR2 YYDKDF (reference sequence). In DNA, the CDR3 is TGTGCCACCAGCAGAGGAAAAGGGGATGGCTACACCTTC. This translates into CATSRGKGDGYTF.

The genes are TRBV5-4 and TRBJ2-7; D uncertain. V was cut by 4 bases and J by 4 bases, with 12 bases left in between. The CDR3 sequence is 13 residues long. The germline gives CDR1 SGHNT, CDR2 YYREEE (reference sequence). DNA for the CDR3: TGTGCCAGCAGCCCAGGCCACGGATACGAGCAGTACTTC. Residues: CASSPGHGYEQYF.

The rearrangement links TRBV5-8 to TRBJ2-3; D might be TRBD2 (5 bases). Germline-derived CDR1 and CDR2 are SGHTS and YDEGEE. The ends were cut back, 6 bases at V and 0 bases at J, with 14 bases in the middle. The CDR3 has 15 amino acids. This chain's CDR3 is CASTLEGVSTDTQYF. In DNA, the CDR3 is TGTGCCAGCACACTCGAGGGAGTTAGCACAGATACGCAGTATTTT.